Following are 18 T cell receptor beta chains from one sample sequenced in a study of OX40 agonist ivuxolimab in advanced cancers. TCRdb keeps only in-frame clones here, not all; method: immunoSEQ multiplex PCR. The table records around 100,000 clones, 75% to 95% of them present only once. The specimen was CD4+ or CD8+ T cells sorted from blood, collected in a trial of the OX40 agonist ivuxolimab. The source is an adult with an advanced solid tumor such as melanoma, head and neck, liver or kidney cancer.

As DNA, the CDR3 is TGTGCCAGCAGTATAGCGGCGGAGCAGTTCTTC. It encodes CASSIAAEQFF. V is TRBV28 and J is TRBJ2-1; a possible D gene is TRBD2 (6 bases). CDR1 MDHEN and CDR2 SYDVKM come from the germline V gene. V was trimmed by 5 bases and J by 10 bases, leaving 9 bases between them. This CDR3 contains 11 residues.

The chain carries TRBV29-1 and TRBJ1-1; D unresolved. Trimming took off 8 bases at V and 1 base at J, with 14 bases between the two ends. CDR3 length equals 13 residues. Germline CDR1 SQVTM, CDR2 ANQGSEA. The CDR3, as DNA: TGCAGCCTCCAAAGGGCGCCGAACACTGAAGCTTTCTTT. Translated, it gives CSLQRAPNTEAFF.

This clone was seen once. V is TRBV19 and J is TRBJ1-1; the D gene is possibly TRBD1 (6 bases). CDR1 is LNHDA and CDR2 is SQIVND in the germline V gene (reference sequence). V was clipped by 1 base and J by 5 bases, with 11 bases between them. The CDR3 length is 14 residues. The CDR3, as DNA: TGTGCCAGTAGTATAGGGGGGGCGCAAACTGAAGCTTTCTTT. Translated: CASSIGGAQTEAFF. Filled out from reference TRBV19 and TRBJ1-1, the complete variable domain reads DGGITQSPKYLFRKEGQNVTLSCEQNLNHDAMYWYRQDPGQGLRLIYYSQIVNDFQKGDIAEGYSVSREKKESFPLTVTSAQKNPTAFYLCASSIGGAQTEAFFGQGTRLTVV.

This clone occurred once. The CDR3 coding sequence is TGTGCCAGTATTGGGGCGGACTACGAGCAGTACTTC. The encoded protein is CASIGADYEQYF. V and J are TRBV28 and TRBJ2-7; tentative D call: TRBD1 (5 bases). Germline lookup yields CDR1 MDHEN and CDR2 SYDVKM. The CDR3 consists of 12 residues. The ends were cut back, 9 bases at V and 3 bases at J, with 12 bases in the middle.

The rearrangement uses TRBV19 and TRBJ2-1; 7 bases are shared with TRBD2. In germline, CDR1 is LNHDA, CDR2 SQIVND (reference sequence). The CDR3 length is 13 residues. The V and J ends lost 4 bases and 7 bases, in that order; junction bases with no gene match: 4. The CDR3 spells CASSSGRGNEQFF. The CDR3 DNA is TGTGCCAGTAGTAGCGGGAGAGGGAATGAGCAGTTCTTC.

The chain's CDR3 is CASSPYGTASGTEAFF. The CDR3 coding sequence is TGCGCCAGCAGCCCCTACGGGACAGCCAGCGGCACTGAAGCTTTCTTT. This rearrangement joins TRBV5-1 to TRBJ1-1; the match to TRBD1 covers 7 bases. Germline loops: CDR1 SGHRS, CDR2 YFSETQ. The CDR3 is 16 residues long. The trim removed 4 bases at V and 4 bases at J, leaving 13 bases unmatched.

The CDR3 reads CASSLQGTVNEQFF. CDR3 in DNA: TGTGCCAGCAGCTTGCAGGGGACAGTCAATGAGCAGTTCTTC. This sequence joins TRBV5-4 and TRBJ2-1, with 7 bases lining up with TRBD1. After removal of 1 base from V and 6 bases from J, the junction contained 4 bases not matched to a gene. CDR3 length: 14 residues. CDR1 and CDR2 (germline): SGHNT, YYREEE (reference sequence).

This rearrangement joins TRBV9 to TRBJ2-3; D call uncertain. The V gene lost 0 bases and the J gene lost 0 bases, with 8 bases spanning the gap. Germline assignment: CDR1 SGDLS and CDR2 YYNGEE. The CDR3 consists of 15 residues. Here the CDR3 DNA reads TGTGCCAGCAGCGTAGCCGTTTTGAGCACAGATACGCAGTATTTT. Translating it yields CASSVAVLSTDTQYF.

This chain uses TRBV20-1 with TRBJ2-3; no reliable D call. The V gene lost 6 bases and the J gene lost 9 bases, with 10 bases spanning the gap. The CDR3 runs to 10 residues. Germline V gene sequence: CDR1 DFQATT, CDR2 SNEGSKA (reference sequence). CDR3 bases: TGCAGTGCCCGTGATGTCACGCAGTATTTT. Protein sequence: CSARDVTQYF.

V is TRBV19 and J is TRBJ1-5; 7 bases fit TRBD1. The trim removed 10 bases at V and 4 bases at J, leaving 10 bases unmatched. The CDR3 has 14 amino acids. Germline lookup yields CDR1 LNHDA and CDR2 SQIVND (reference sequence). The CDR3 is CATKTMTGNQPQHF. CDR3 in DNA: TGTGCCACCAAGACGATGACAGGGAATCAGCCCCAGCATTTT. The full variable domain, completed using reference TRBV19 and TRBJ1-5, is DGGITQSPKYLFRKEGQNVTLSCEQNLNHDAMYWYRQDPGQGLRLIYYSQIVNDFQKGDIAEGYSVSREKKESFPLTVTSAQKNPTAFYLCATKTMTGNQPQHFGDGTRLSIL.

The V gene is TRBV5-8, the J gene TRBJ1-1; 8 nucleotides align to TRBD1. The CDR3 totals 14 residues. Germline CDR1 SGHTS, CDR2 YDEGEE. The V segment lost 4 bases and the J segment 5 bases; nucleotides outside the gene matches: 7. This chain's CDR3 is CASSHYRGRTEAFF. The DNA for the CDR3 is TGTGCCAGCAGCCATTACAGGGGGAGAACTGAAGCTTTCTTT.

This chain joins TRBV7-9 and TRBJ1-4; 8 bases agree with TRBD1. Looked up from germline, CDR1 is SEHNR and CDR2 is FQNEAQ (reference sequence). This CDR3 has 15 amino acids. V lost 5 bases to trimming and J lost 8 bases; unmatched junction nucleotides: 10. CDR3 residues: CASSPQQGGQEKLFF. DNA of the CDR3: TGTGCCAGCAGCCCGCAACAGGGGGGGCAAGAAAAACTGTTTTTT.

This clone occurred once. This chain links TRBV6-5 with TRBJ2-1, with 7 bases that match TRBD2. Germline assignment: CDR1 MNHEY and CDR2 SVGAGI. The CDR3 covers 15 residues. Germline trimming cut 4 bases from V and 4 bases from J; bases unmatched to any gene: 7. The chain's CDR3 is CASSSSSGTYNEQFF. In nucleotides, the CDR3 is TGTGCCAGCAGTTCTTCCAGCGGGACTTACAATGAGCAGTTCTTC.

V usage is TRBV5-1 and J usage is TRBJ2-5, with D possibly TRBD2 on 5 matching bases. Germline lookup yields CDR1 SGHRS and CDR2 YFSETQ. The length of the CDR3 is 14 residues. V dropped 4 bases and J dropped 2 bases, with 12 bases sitting between them. The CDR3 region has the DNA TGCGCCAGCAGCCCGGGGATAGAACAAGAGACCCAGTACTTC. It codes for CASSPGIEQETQYF.

In its sample, this clone was seen once. The J gene is TRBJ2-3, the V gene TRBV5-1; possibly TRBD2 for D (5 bases). The CDR3 has 15 amino acids. Germline CDR1 SGHRS, CDR2 YFSETQ. V was shortened by 0 bases and J by 2 bases, with 10 bases between the two germline ends. The CDR3 nucleotides are TGCGCCAGCAGCTTGGACGGGATGGCCACAGATACGCAGTATTTT. It yields the protein CASSLDGMATDTQYF.

J is TRBJ1-1 and V is TRBV7-9, with D unclear. Per germline, CDR1 SEHNR and CDR2 FQNEAQ (reference sequence). The CDR3 has 14 residues. V lost 0 bases and J 1 base, leaving 6 bases between the germline ends. The CDR3 DNA reads TGTGCCAGCAGCTTAGCGGGAGCGAACACTGAAGCTTTCTTT. Translating gives CASSLAGANTEAFF.

The chain uses TRBV7-8 and TRBJ2-2; 14 bases agree with TRBD2. The CDR3 is made up of 20 amino acids. Looked up from germline, CDR1 is SGHVS and CDR2 is FQNEAQ. V shed 2 bases and J 5 bases; nucleotides not matched to a gene: 13. CDR3 residues: CASSLRGSMGLAGVTGELFF. As DNA, the CDR3 is TGTGCCAGCAGCTTAAGGGGATCTATGGGACTAGCGGGAGTAACCGGGGAGCTGTTTTTT.

The gene calls are TRBV4-2 and TRBJ2-5; tentative D call: TRBD2 (6 bases). V lost 0 bases, J lost 2 bases, and 13 bases lay in between. Germline lookup yields CDR1 LGHNA and CDR2 YNFKEQ. The CDR3 length is 16 residues. Here the CDR3 DNA reads TGTGCCAGCAGCCAAGATGGAGGGTCATTTCAAGAGACCCAGTACTTC. Residues: CASSQDGGSFQETQYF.